This TCR beta chain stems from a study of response to subunit inactivated influenza vaccine. A remark on this clonotype: Its antigen is unidentified.

Study observations and caveats: The authors put forward the suggestion that each seasonal influenza vaccination may bring in only a limited number of new T cells.

V lost 6 bases to trimming and J lost 13 bases, with 12 bases between them. This CDR3 is built from 11 residues. CDR1 is MNHEY and CDR2 is SVGEGT in the germline V gene. One entry per CDR3 protein results from TCRdb running MiXCR on the RT-PCR reads. The sample records over 650,000 distinct CDR3 sequences, around 18% being singletons. The chain employs TRBV6-2 or TRBV6-3 and TRBJ2-2; D may be TRBD2 (5 bases). The sequence was obtained from a man in his fifties or sixties who received an inactivated influenza vaccine. Sequencing was performed on PBMCs from blood, taken 5 to 6 days after vaccination. DNA for the CDR3: TGTGCCAGCAGCCCCAGTCGGGGGCTGTTTTTT. This sequence encodes CASSPSRGLFF.